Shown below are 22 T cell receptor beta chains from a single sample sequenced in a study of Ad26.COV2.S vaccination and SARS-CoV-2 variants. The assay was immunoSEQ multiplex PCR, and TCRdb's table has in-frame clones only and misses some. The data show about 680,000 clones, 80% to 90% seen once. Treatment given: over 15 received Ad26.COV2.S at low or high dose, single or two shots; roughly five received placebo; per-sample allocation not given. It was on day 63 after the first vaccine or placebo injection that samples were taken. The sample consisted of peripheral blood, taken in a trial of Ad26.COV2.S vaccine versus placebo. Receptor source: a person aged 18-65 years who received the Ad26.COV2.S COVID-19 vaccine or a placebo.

CDR3 region: CASSQSSGYSYNEQFF. CDR3 nucleotides: TGCGCCAGCAGCCAATCTAGCGGCTACTCCTACAATGAGCAGTTCTTC. The J gene is TRBJ2-1, the V gene TRBV5-1; 7 bases are shared with TRBD2. The V gene end was trimmed by 4 bases and the J gene end by 0 bases; junction bases not matched to a gene: 7. The CDR3 is 16 residues long. Germline V gene sequence: CDR1 SGHRS, CDR2 YFSETQ.

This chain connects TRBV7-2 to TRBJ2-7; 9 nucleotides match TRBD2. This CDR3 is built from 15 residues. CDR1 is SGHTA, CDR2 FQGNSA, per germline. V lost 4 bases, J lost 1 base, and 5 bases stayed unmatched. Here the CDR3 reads CASSYRLAVSYEQYF. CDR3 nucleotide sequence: TGTGCCAGCAGCTACCGACTAGCGGTTTCCTACGAGCAGTACTTC.

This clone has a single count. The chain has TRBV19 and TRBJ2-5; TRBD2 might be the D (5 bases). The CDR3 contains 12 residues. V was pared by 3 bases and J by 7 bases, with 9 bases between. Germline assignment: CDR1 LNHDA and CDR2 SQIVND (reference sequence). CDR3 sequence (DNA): TGTGCCAGTAGTATCGGAGGAGGGACCCAGTACTTC. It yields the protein CASSIGGGTQYF.

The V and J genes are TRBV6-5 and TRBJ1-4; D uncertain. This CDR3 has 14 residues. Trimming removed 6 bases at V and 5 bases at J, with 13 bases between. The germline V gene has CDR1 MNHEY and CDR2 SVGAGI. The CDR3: CASREGAWNEKLFF. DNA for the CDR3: TGTGCCAGCAGAGAGGGTGCCTGGAATGAAAAACTGTTTTTT.

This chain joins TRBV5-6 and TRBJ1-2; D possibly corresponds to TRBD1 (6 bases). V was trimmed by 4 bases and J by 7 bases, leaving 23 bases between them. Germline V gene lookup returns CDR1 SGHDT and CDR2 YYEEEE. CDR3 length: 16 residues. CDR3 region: CASSPAGGRGALGYTF. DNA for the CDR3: TGTGCCAGCAGCCCGGCTGGGGGGCGGGGGGCTCTTGGCTACACCTTC.

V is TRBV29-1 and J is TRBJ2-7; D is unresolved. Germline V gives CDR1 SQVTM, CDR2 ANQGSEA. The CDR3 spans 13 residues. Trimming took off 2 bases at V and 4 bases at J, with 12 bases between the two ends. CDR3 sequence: CSVESFVGYEQYF. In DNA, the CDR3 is TGCAGCGTTGAATCTTTTGTGGGGTACGAGCAGTACTTC.

The CDR3 here is CASSSGGWDITYEQYF. The CDR3 bases are TGTGCCAGCAGCTCAGGGGGTTGGGACATTACCTACGAGCAGTACTTC. J is TRBJ2-7 and V is TRBV11-2; 7 bases agree with TRBD1. CDR3 size: 16 residues. Germline assignment: CDR1 SGHAT and CDR2 FQNNGV. V lost 4 bases and J lost 2; bases outside the gene matches: 11.

The CDR3 DNA sequence: TGTGCCAGCAGCTTGACTAGCTCAAGCGAGCAGTACTTC. This codes for CASSLTSSSEQYF. The chain carries TRBV5-4 and TRBJ2-7, with D possibly being TRBD2 (6 bases). Trimming pared 1 base from V and 6 bases from J, leaving 11 bases between. Germline V gene data show CDR1 as SGHNT and CDR2 as YYREEE (reference sequence). The CDR3 runs to 13 residues.

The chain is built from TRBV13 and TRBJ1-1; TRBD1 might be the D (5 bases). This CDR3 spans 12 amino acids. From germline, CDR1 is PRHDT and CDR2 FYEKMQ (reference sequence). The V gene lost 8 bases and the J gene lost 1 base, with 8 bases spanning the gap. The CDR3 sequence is CASRGGNTEAFF. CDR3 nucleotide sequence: TGTGCCAGCCGGGGCGGGAACACTGAAGCTTTCTTT. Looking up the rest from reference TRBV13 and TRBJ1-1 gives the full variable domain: AAGVIQSPRHLIKEKRETATLKCYPIPRHDTVYWYQQGPGQDPQFLISFYEKMQSDKGSIPDRFSAQQFSDYHSELNMSSLELGDSALYFCASRGGNTEAFFGQGTRLTVV.

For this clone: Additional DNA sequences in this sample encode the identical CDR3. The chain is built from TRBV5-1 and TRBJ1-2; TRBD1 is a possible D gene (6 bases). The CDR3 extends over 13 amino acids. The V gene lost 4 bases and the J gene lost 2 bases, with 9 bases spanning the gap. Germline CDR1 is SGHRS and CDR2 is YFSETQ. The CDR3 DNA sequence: TGCGCCAGCAGCCCCGACAGGAACTATGGCTACACCTTC. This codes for CASSPDRNYGYTF.

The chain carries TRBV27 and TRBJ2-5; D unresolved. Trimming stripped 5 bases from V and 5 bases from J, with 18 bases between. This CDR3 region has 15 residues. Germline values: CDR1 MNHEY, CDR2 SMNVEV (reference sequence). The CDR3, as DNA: TGTGCCAGCAGTCCCTCTAGAGCACAACAGGAGACCCAGTACTTC. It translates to CASSPSRAQQETQYF.

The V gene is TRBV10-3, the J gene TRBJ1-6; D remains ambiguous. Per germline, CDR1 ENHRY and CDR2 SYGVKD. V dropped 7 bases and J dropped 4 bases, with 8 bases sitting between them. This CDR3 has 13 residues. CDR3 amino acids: CAINADYNSPLHF. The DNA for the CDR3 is TGTGCCATCAACGCGGATTATAATTCACCCCTCCACTTT.

CDR3 sequence reads: CAWGPLAGVLTDTQYF. The CDR3 bases are TGTGCCTGGGGTCCTTTAGCGGGAGTCCTCACAGATACGCAGTATTTT. This rearrangement joins TRBV30 to TRBJ2-3; 9 positions match TRBD2. Germline V CDR1 and CDR2: GTSNPN, SVGIG (reference sequence). The CDR3 extends over 16 amino acids. The J segment lost 2 bases and the V segment lost 5 bases, leaving 11 bases of the junction unmatched.

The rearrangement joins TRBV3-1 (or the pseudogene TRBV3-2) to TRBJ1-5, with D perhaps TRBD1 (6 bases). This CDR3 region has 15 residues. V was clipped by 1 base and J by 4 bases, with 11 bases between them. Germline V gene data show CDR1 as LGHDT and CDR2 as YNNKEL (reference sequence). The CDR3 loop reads CASSQGDRLNQPQHF. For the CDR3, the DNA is TGTGCCAGCAGCCAAGGAGACAGGCTGAATCAGCCCCAGCATTTT.

CDR3 protein: CASSSQENSPLHF. Here the CDR3 DNA reads TGTGCCAGCAGCTCCCAGGAAAATTCACCCCTCCACTTT. J is TRBJ1-6 and V is TRBV6-5; no clear D. Looked up from germline, CDR1 is MNHEY and CDR2 is SVGAGI. V lost 6 bases, J lost 7 bases, and 10 bases lay in between. This CDR3 region has 13 residues.

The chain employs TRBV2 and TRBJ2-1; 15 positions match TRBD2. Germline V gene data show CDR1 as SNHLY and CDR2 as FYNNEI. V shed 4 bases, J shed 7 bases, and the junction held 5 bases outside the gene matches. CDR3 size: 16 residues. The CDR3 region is CASSGRTSGRVNEQFF. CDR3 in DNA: TGTGCCAGCAGTGGCCGGACTAGCGGGAGGGTTAATGAGCAGTTCTTC.

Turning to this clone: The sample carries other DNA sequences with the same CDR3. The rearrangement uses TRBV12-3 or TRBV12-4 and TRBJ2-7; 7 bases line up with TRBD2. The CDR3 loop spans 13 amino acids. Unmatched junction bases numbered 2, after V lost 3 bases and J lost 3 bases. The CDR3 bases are TGTGCCAGCAGTTTCGGCGGGAGCTACGAGCAGTACTTC. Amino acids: CASSFGGSYEQYF.

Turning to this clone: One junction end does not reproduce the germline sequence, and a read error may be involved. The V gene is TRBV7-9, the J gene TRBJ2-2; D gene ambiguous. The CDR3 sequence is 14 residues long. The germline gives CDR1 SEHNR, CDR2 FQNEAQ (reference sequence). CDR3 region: CASSLQITTEELFF. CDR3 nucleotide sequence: TGTGCCAGCAGCTTACAAATAACCACCGAGGAGCTGTTTTTT.

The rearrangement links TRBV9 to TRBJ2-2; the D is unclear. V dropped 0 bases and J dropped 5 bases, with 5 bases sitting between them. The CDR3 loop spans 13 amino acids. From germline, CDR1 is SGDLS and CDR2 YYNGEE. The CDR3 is CASSVDVTGELFF. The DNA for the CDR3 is TGTGCCAGCAGCGTAGACGTAACCGGGGAGCTGTTTTTT.

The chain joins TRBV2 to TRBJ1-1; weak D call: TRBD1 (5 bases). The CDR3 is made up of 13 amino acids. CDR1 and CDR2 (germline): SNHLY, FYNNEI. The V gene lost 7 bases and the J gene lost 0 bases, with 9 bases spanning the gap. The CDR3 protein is CASKLQVNTEAFF. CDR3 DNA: TGTGCCAGCAAACTACAGGTGAACACTGAAGCTTTCTTT.

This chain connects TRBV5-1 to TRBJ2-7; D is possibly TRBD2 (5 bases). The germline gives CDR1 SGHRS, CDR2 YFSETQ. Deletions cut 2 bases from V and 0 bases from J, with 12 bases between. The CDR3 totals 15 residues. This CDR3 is CASSFSPGSSYEQYF. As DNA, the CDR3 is TGCGCCAGCAGCTTCTCGCCGGGGAGCTCCTACGAGCAGTACTTC.

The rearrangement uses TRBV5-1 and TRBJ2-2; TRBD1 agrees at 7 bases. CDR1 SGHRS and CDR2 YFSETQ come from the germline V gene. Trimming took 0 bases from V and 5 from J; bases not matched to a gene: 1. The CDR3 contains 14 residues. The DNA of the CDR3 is TGCGCCAGCAGCTTGGTACAGGGGACCGGGGAGCTGTTTTTT. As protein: CASSLVQGTGELFF.